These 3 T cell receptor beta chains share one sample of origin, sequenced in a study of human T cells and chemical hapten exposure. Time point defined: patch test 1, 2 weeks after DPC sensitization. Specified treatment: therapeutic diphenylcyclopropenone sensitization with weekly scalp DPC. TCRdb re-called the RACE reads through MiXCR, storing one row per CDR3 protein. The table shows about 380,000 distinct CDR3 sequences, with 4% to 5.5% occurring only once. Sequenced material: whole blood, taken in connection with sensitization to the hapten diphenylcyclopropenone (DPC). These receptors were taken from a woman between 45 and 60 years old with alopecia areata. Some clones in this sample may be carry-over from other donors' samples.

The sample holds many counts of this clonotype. The CDR3 protein is CASNSQDGSGLFF. The CDR3 coding sequence is TGTGCCAGCAACTCTCAGGACGGATCAGGACTGTTTTTT. The chain is built from TRBV7-9 and TRBJ1-4; no definite D call. The CDR3 covers 13 residues. The germline CDR1 and CDR2 sequences are SEHNR and FQNEAQ (reference sequence). The V gene lost 7 bases and the J gene lost 13 bases, with 19 bases spanning the gap.

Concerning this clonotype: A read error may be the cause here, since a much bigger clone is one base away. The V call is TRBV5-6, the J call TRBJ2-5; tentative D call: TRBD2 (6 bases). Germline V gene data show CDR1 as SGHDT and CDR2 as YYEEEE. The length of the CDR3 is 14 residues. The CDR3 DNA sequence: TGTGCCAGCAGCTTGGTGTCGTCGGGGGAGACCCATTACTTC. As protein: CASSLVSSGETHYF.

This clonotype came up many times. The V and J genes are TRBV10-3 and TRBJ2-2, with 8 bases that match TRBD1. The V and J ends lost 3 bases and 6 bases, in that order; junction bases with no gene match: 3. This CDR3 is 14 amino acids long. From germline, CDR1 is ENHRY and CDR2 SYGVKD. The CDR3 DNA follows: TGTGCCATCAGTGACATACAGGGGGCCGGGGAGCTGTTTTTT. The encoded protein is CAISDIQGAGELFF.